These T cell receptor beta chains were read from a single sample in a study of CD4+ T cells in melanoma. The data were produced by immunoSEQ multiplex PCR, yet TCRdb's version contains in-frame clones alone and is incomplete. The sample includes more than 13,000 clones, about 64% of them seen just once. The sequencing input was cells from a culture (not recorded whether cultured in vitro). The receptor set was obtained from a human donor with melanoma. CDR3s include the opening cysteine and the closing phenylalanine or tryptophan. Clone size, where shown, is once, few, many, or a class for clones that have expanded.

CASSGDLGGRTEAFF | TRBJ1-1 | - | TRBV10-2
CASRRDSAGELFF | TRBJ2-2 | - | TRBV6-5
CASGGWVTDTQYF | TRBJ2-3 | - | TRBV11-2
CASSYESGSGYTF | TRBJ1-2 | few | TRBV6-5
CASSQGVLAGGSYEQYF | TRBJ2-7 | few | TRBV14
CASSLRAYNEQFF | TRBJ2-1 | - | TRBV5-1
CASTQDQAKNIQYF | TRBJ2-4 | - | TRBV6-1
CATSRDRRGGSSTDTQYF | TRBJ2-3 | - | TRBV15
CASRIGTRSYGYTF | TRBJ1-2 | few | TRBV18
CASSQGLRGHGNEKLFF | TRBJ1-4 | - | TRBV4-1
CASSLGHAKETQYF | TRBJ2-5 | - | TRBV5-1
CASSETGARNTEAFF | TRBJ1-1 | - | TRBV9
CASREFATGELFF | TRBJ2-2 | - | TRBV2
CSVEDRGTGGGGYTF | TRBJ1-2 | - | TRBV29-1
CASSSTSLYRGLSYGYTF | TRBJ1-2 | - | TRBV7-9
CASSLSWTSKLNEQFF | TRBJ2-1 | - | TRBV27
CASRDLSGNQETQYF | TRBJ2-5 | - | TRBV6-1
CASSPLGQASTEAFF | TRBJ1-1 | - | TRBV18